This entry describes one T cell receptor (beta chain). The CDR3 consists of 14 residues. The V and J ends lost 3 bases and 4 bases respectively, with 13 bases between them. Germline CDR1 reads MRHNA; CDR2 reads SNTAGT. The sample is drawn from a study of OX40 agonist ivuxolimab in advanced cancers. The protocol was immunoSEQ multiplex PCR, while the TCRdb copy is restricted to in-frame clones and leaves out a portion. The sample includes tens of thousands of clones, 85% of them seen just once. This clonotype originated in an adult with an advanced solid tumor such as melanoma, head and neck, liver or kidney cancer. This specimen consisted of CD4+ or CD8+ T cells sorted from blood, obtained in a trial of the OX40 agonist ivuxolimab. The V gene is TRBV6-4, the J gene TRBJ2-7, with D perhaps matching TRBD2 (6 bases). For the CDR3, the DNA is TGTGCCAGCAGTGAGTCAGCGGGCGCGTACGAGCAGTACTTC. Amino acids: CASSESAGAYEQYF.